The 16 T cell receptor beta chains below were found in one sample sequenced in a study of blood T cell repertoires in COVID-19. Sequencing used immunoSEQ multiplex PCR; TCRdb keeps in-frame clones, though not all of them. This sample carries around 170,000 clones, about four fifths of them seen once, and the ten largest clones take 6.5% to 8.5%. The sequencing input was peripheral blood. These receptors were obtained from a woman in her sixties or seventies with COVID-19, enrolled during active disease.

The CDR3 DNA sequence: TGTGCCTGGAGTCGGGGGGACAGGGGGCTTAAACAGCCCCAGCATTTT. Translating gives CAWSRGDRGLKQPQHF. The chain employs TRBV30 and TRBJ1-5; TRBD1 matches at 12 bases. The CDR3 contains 16 residues. The germline gives CDR1 GTSNPN, CDR2 SVGIG (reference sequence). Trimming cost V 2 bases and J 7 bases; bases outside gene matches: 9.

The gene calls are TRBV6-6 and TRBJ2-7; 7 bases map to TRBD1. Germline CDR1 is MNHNY and CDR2 is SVGAGI (reference sequence). The CDR3 loop spans 13 amino acids. The ends lost 7 bases at V and 1 base at J; junction bases unmatched: 4. The CDR3 loop reads CASNRDRSYEQYF. CDR3 DNA: TGTGCCAGCAATCGGGACAGATCCTACGAGCAGTACTTC.

CDR3 nucleotide sequence: TGTGCCAGCAGTCCGACAGATACTTATGGCTACACCTTC. Translation: CASSPTDTYGYTF. The V gene is TRBV6-5, the J gene TRBJ1-2, with D perhaps matching TRBD1 (5 bases). The germline CDR1 and CDR2 sequences are MNHEY and SVGAGI. This CDR3 is built from 13 residues. V lost 5 bases and J lost 5, with 12 bases in between.

This CDR3 reads CASSAQQGGGKETQYF. The CDR3 nucleotides are TGTGCCAGCAGCGCCCAACAGGGGGGGGGAAAAGAGACCCAGTACTTC. The chain carries TRBV7-2 and TRBJ2-5; TRBD1 is a possible D gene (8 bases). The ends were cut back, 5 bases at V and 3 bases at J, with 19 bases in the middle. The CDR3 covers 16 residues. Germline CDR1 SGHTA, CDR2 FQGNSA.

This clone was found once. J is TRBJ2-1 and V is TRBV27; 9 nucleotides agree with TRBD2. The CDR3 length is 16 residues. J gave up 9 bases and V 6 bases, and 15 bases lay outside the gene matches. Germline-derived CDR1 and CDR2 are MNHEY and SMNVEV (reference sequence). The CDR3 DNA follows: TGTGCCAGCAGACCCTCTCGTCCGGGACTAGCAGGTGAGCAGTTCTTC. This gives the protein CASRPSRPGLAGEQFF.

The chain couples TRBV29-1 to TRBJ1-1, with a weak D call TRBD1 (5 bases). Germline V CDR1 and CDR2: SQVTM, ANQGSEA. This CDR3 region has 17 residues. Trimming cost V 3 bases and J 0 bases, with 20 bases left between them. CDR3 DNA: TGCAGCGTTGAGGGGCGCGGGGAGGGATTGATGAACACTGAAGCTTTCTTT. Translated, it gives CSVEGRGEGLMNTEAFF.

The chain has TRBV29-1 and TRBJ2-5, with 9 bases aligning to TRBD1. Per the germline V gene, CDR1 is SQVTM and CDR2 is ANQGSEA. J gave up 2 bases and V 5 bases, and 6 bases lay outside the gene matches. This CDR3 is built from 14 residues. CDR3 nucleotides: TGCAGCGTTAGCCGGGACAGGGTACAAGAGACCCAGTACTTC. Translated: CSVSRDRVQETQYF. The full variable domain, its missing parts supplied by reference TRBV29-1 and TRBJ2-5, is SAVISQKPSRDICQRGTSLTIQCQVDSQVTMMFWYRQQPGQSLTLIATANQGSEATYESGFVIDKFPISRPNLTFSTLTVSNMSPEDSSIYLCSVSRDRVQETQYFGPGTRLLVL.

J is TRBJ2-7 and V is TRBV7-2; D is perhaps TRBD1 (6 bases). The germline V and J ends were trimmed by 0 bases and 8 bases, with 11 bases remaining between them. Germline CDR1 and CDR2: SGHTA and FQGNSA. The CDR3 totals 13 residues. The DNA for the CDR3 is TGTGCCAGCAGCTTAGCGGGAACAGGGAAGCAGTACTTC. Translating gives CASSLAGTGKQYF.

J is TRBJ1-5 and V is TRBV18, with D possibly TRBD1 on 5 matching bases. Trimming cost V 3 bases and J 3 bases, with 12 bases left between them. This CDR3 contains 15 residues. Germline assignment: CDR1 KGHSH and CDR2 LQKENI. CDR3 loop: CASSPADNLNQPQHF. CDR3 in DNA: TGTGCCAGCTCACCCGCGGACAATCTCAATCAGCCCCAGCATTTT.

The chain is built from TRBV10-3 and TRBJ2-1; TRBD1 aligns across 7 bases. Germline values: CDR1 ENHRY, CDR2 SYGVKD. The CDR3 has 14 residues. The V and J ends lost 7 bases and 2 bases, in that order; junction bases with no gene match: 5. In DNA, the CDR3 is TGTGCCATCATGAGACAGGGAACCTACAATGAGCAGTTCTTC. Its translation: CAIMRQGTYNEQFF.

The rearrangement uses TRBV7-9 and TRBJ2-7; D may be TRBD1 (5 bases). Trimming stripped 5 bases from V and 4 bases from J, with 15 bases between. The CDR3 extends over 14 amino acids. Per the germline V gene, CDR1 is SEHNR and CDR2 is FQNEAQ (reference sequence). CDR3 residues: CASSGGAGKYEQYF. The CDR3 DNA is TGTGCCAGCAGCGGTGGGGCAGGGAAATACGAGCAGTACTTC.

V usage is TRBV9 and J usage is TRBJ1-1; 10 bases fit TRBD1. With 4 bases clipped from V and 1 base from J, the junction kept 4 bases outside the gene matches. CDR1 and CDR2 (germline): SGDLS, YYNGEE. The CDR3 sequence is 15 residues long. The CDR3 spells CASSPRTGGNTEAFF. CDR3 in DNA: TGTGCCAGCAGCCCAAGGACAGGGGGGAACACTGAAGCTTTCTTT.

This chain connects TRBV19 to TRBJ2-3; weak D call: TRBD1 (8 bases). The CDR3 is 19 amino acids. Germline V lookup: CDR1 LNHDA, CDR2 SQIVND (reference sequence). V was trimmed by 6 bases and J by 2 bases, leaving 27 bases between them. The CDR3 coding sequence is TGTGCCAGTAGCCCAGGGGGCCTAACAAGCGGGATGAACACAGATACGCAGTATTTT. Protein sequence: CASSPGGLTSGMNTDTQYF.

Comments on this clone: Other DNA sequences in this sample translate to the same CDR3. V usage is TRBV19 and J usage is TRBJ2-7, with D possibly being TRBD2 (6 bases). Germline V CDR1 and CDR2: LNHDA, SQIVND (reference sequence). Between the trimmed V and J ends, which lost 5 bases and 4 bases, there was a span of 6 bases. The CDR3 has 11 residues. CDR3: CASSRGYEQYF. The CDR3 bases are TGTGCCAGTAGTCGGGGGTACGAGCAGTACTTC.

The V gene is TRBV7-2, the J gene TRBJ2-3; a weak D match, TRBD2 (6 bases). CDR3 length: 14 amino acids. Germline CDR1 is SGHTA and CDR2 is FQGNSA. The germline V and J ends were trimmed by 1 base and 12 bases, with 17 bases remaining between them. The CDR3 loop reads CASSLEPPGTLQYF. Written as DNA, the CDR3 is TGTGCCAGCAGCTTAGAACCCCCAGGGACTTTACAGTATTTT.

This rearrangement joins TRBV24-1 to TRBJ2-2, with 7 positions matching TRBD1. V dropped 3 bases and J dropped 6; count of bases not matched to a gene: 6. Germline lookup yields CDR1 KGHDR and CDR2 SFDVKD. CDR3 length equals 15 residues. The CDR3 here is CATSDPSGGPGELFF. As DNA, the CDR3 is TGTGCCACCAGTGATCCCTCAGGGGGACCCGGGGAGCTGTTTTTT.